This TCR beta chain is from a study of blood T cell repertoires in COVID-19. The wider study: Acute and convalescent COVID-19 specimens originated in the United States, Italy and Spain. Sources were T cells, B-cell-depleted T cells, or PBMCs; the material itself was cDNA or gDNA.

Seattle cases were enrolled at active infection and followed longitudinally. The authors' processing: Nucleated cell counts were estimated from reference gene primer amplification. Sequenced by immunoSEQ multiplex PCR; TCRdb stores in-frame clones only, minus some. V and J calls and clone size are given by that table; D and trimming were obtained from the DNA. Among 150,000 to 200,000 clones listed, roughly four fifths were seen once. CDR1 and CDR2 (germline): SGHRS, YFSETQ. This CDR3 has 15 amino acids. The junction had 3 bases not matched to a gene; V was cut back by 1 base and J by 1 base. Sequencing was carried out using peripheral blood. The chain employs TRBV5-1 and TRBJ2-7; 9 bases line up with TRBD1. This receptor was identified in a woman in her seventies with COVID-19, enrolled during active disease. The CDR3 DNA reads as TGCGCCAGCAGCTTGACAGGGGGCCTATCCTACGAGCAGTACTTC. Translating gives CASSLTGGLSYEQYF.